Reported below is one TCR beta chain. This receptor's antigen is unknown. No per-base quality is available; no much larger clone lies one base away. The sample belongs to a study of PD-L1 blockade in urothelial cancer (dated by TCRdb to 2015 to 2018). With regard to the full study: Therapy was started at some point between 2013 and 2015 for all patients, and atezolizumab 1,200 mg was administered intravenously every 3 weeks. Under ten patients reached durable clinical benefit, while 20 to 25 patients did not. Somatic, immune and clinical correlates of response to PD-L1 blockade with atezolizumab in urothelial cancer were the focus of an exploratory multi-omic analysis. Patients had an ECOG performance status of 0 or 1 and had received between 0 and 3 prior chemotherapy regimens. Pretreatment tumor samples and matched peripheral blood, collected serially before and after atezolizumab treatment, underwent TCR sequencing. Durable clinical benefit was defined as progression-free survival longer than 6 months, and TCR features were also tested against progression-free and overall survival. Twenty-five of 29 patients were identified as males with urothelial cancer of bladder origin, and a prior smoking history was reported by 18 of 29 patients. Pretreatment blood TCR-seq was available for fewer than 30 patients, at least one posttreatment blood collection was obtained for some 24 patients, and tumor TCR-seq was available for some 24 patients. Blood samples were analyzed 3 weeks after the start of treatment (second dose) and 6 weeks after the start of treatment. A median of roughly 140,000 T cells and 80,000 to 100,000 unique TCRs was obtained from blood samples, and a median clonality of 0.080 was observed. In the same patients who had TCR sequencing, pretreatment tumors also underwent whole exome sequencing and RNA sequencing.

What the time point label conveys for this sample: pretreatment peripheral blood. A total of under 35 patients with locally advanced or metastatic urothelial carcinoma, treated at Memorial Sloan Kettering on a trial protocol, made up the cohort. Peripheral blood mononuclear cells were collected pretreatment and during treatment, at between 1 and 8 total time points per patient. The Qiagen DNeasy Blood extraction kit was used to purify genomic DNA from total PBMCs and tumor samples. PBMCs were collected pretreatment and during treatment, and were isolated and stored as previously described. Synthetic TCR analog templates were spiked into each PCR so that absolute template abundance could be estimated from read counts. Using the immunoSEQ assay, TCRbeta CDR3 regions were amplified from genomic DNA with bias-controlled V and J gene primers. Sequencing of rearranged TCRbeta segments was performed at approximately 20X coverage. Concerning the study's data processing: Clustering was used to correct sequencing errors, and CDR3s were annotated against IMGT to assign V, D and J genes. Only productive TCRbeta rearrangements were used in downstream analyses, excluding out-of-frame or stop-codon sequences. Clonality was calculated as one minus the Shannon entropy normalized by the log of the number of unique productive sequences. Clones differing between time points or between blood and tumor were identified by Fisher's exact test with Benjamini-Hochberg correction at adjusted p below 0.01. In its TCRdb copy, this immuneACCESS table keeps in-frame sequences only and misses some clones. Where compared with another copy, unresolved V genes explain less than half of these, and the others have no known cause. V and J calls and clone size follow that table, whereas D and trimming were derived from the DNA. Counted in this sample were roughly 87,000 clones; more than 80% of them appeared once. The top ten hold 0.85% to 1% of the sample.

For CDR1 and CDR2, the germline V gene lists MGHDK and SYGVNS. The CDR3, cysteine through phenylalanine, is 18 amino acids long. Only the CDR3 portion is preserved as DNA: 54 bases, with reading frame beginning at the first base. Germline trimming amounts to 4 bases on V and 4 bases on J, with 10 as the count of junction bases outside the gene matches. General findings and caveats noted by the study authors: Patients with durable benefit showed greater expansion of tumor-associated TCR clones in peripheral blood 3 weeks after starting treatment (n of about 20, p = 0.022). Improved progression-free and overall survival was found to be associated with pretreatment peripheral blood TCR clonality below the median. Because the sample size was small (n ≈ 31) and many of the analyses were exploratory, the results are meant to be hypothesis-generating.

This TCR came from a woman of 80 years or more with urothelial cancer. Sequenced material: PBMCs, taken around atezolizumab (anti-PD-L1) treatment. This receptor chain uses TRBV25-1 and TRBJ2-6, with TRBD1 matching 10 junction bases. The nucleotide sequence reads as follows: TGTGCCAGCAGTGGTCGCGACAGGGGGCTAGGCGGGGCCAACGTCCTGACTTTC. The resulting protein is CASSGRDRGLGGANVLTF.